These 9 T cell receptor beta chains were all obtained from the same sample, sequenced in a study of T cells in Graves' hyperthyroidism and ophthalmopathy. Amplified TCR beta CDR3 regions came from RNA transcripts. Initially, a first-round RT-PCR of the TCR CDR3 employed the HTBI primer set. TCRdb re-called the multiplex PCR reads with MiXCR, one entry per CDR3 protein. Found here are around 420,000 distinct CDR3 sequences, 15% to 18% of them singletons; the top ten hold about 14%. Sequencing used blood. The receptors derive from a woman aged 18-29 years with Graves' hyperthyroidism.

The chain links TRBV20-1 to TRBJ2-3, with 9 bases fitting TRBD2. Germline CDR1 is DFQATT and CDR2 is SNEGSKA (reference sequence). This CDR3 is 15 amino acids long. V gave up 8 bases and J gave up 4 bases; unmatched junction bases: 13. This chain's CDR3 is CSPSLRLAGPDTQYF. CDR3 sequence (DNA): TGCAGTCCCTCTTTGAGGCTAGCGGGGCCAGATACGCAGTATTTT.

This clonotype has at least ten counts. This CDR3 is CASSLSRQAIEAFF. CDR3 in DNA: TGTGCCAGCAGCCTATCCAGACAGGCCATTGAAGCTTTCTTT. This chain connects TRBV3-1 to TRBJ1-1; D is perhaps TRBD1 (6 bases). The CDR3 sequence is 14 residues long. V was shortened by 4 bases and J by 7 bases, with 16 bases between the two germline ends. Germline V gene lookup returns CDR1 LGHDT and CDR2 YNNKEL (reference sequence).

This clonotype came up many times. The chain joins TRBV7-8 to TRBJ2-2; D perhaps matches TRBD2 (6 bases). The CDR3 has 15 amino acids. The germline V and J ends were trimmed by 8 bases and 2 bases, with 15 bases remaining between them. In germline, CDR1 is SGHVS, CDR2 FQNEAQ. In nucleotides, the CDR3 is TGTGCCAGCCGGGGACTGACTACAAACACCGGGGAGCTGTTTTTT. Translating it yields CASRGLTTNTGELFF.

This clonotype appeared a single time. CDR3 protein: CASSLPLLLGDEQFF. The CDR3, as DNA: TGTGCCAGCAGCTTGCCTCTCTTACTTGGAGATGAGCAGTTCTTC. This chain links TRBV7-9 with TRBJ2-1, with D unresolved. The length of the CDR3 is 15 residues. With 3 bases removed from V and 8 bases from J, the gap between germline ends came to 17 bases. Germline lookup yields CDR1 SEHNR and CDR2 FQNEAQ (reference sequence).

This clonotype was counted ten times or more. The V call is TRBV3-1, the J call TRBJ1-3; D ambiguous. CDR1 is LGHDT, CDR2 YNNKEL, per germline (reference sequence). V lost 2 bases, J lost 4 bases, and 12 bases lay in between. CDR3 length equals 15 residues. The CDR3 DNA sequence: TGTGCCAGCAGCCAAAGAGAAGCAGCAGGAAACACCATATATTTT. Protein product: CASSQREAAGNTIYF. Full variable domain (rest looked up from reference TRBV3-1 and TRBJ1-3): DTAVSQTPKYLVTQMGNDKSIKCEQNLGHDTMYWYKQDSKKFLKIMFSYNNKELIINETVPNRFSPKSPDKAHLNLHINSLELGDSAVYFCASSQREAAGNTIYFGEGSWLTVV.

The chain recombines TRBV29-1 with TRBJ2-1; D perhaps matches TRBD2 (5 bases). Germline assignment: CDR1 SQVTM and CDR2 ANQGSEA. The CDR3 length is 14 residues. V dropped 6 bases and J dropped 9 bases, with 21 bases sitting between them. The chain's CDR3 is CSVPSPGMFTEQFF. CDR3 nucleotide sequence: TGCAGCGTCCCCTCGCCGGGAATGTTCACTGAGCAGTTCTTC.

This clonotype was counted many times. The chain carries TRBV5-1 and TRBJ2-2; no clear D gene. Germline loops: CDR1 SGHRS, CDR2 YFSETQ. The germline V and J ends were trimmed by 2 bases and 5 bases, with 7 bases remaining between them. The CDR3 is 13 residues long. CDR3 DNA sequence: TGCGCCAGCAGCTTAGAAGGGACCGGGGAGCTGTTTTTT. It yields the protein CASSLEGTGELFF.

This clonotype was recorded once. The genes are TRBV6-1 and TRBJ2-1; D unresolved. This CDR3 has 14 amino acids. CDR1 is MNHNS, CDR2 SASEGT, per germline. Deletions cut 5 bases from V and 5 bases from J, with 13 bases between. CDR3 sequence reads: CASSRPLGNNEQFF. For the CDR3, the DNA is TGTGCCAGCAGTCGTCCTCTGGGGAACAATGAGCAGTTCTTC.

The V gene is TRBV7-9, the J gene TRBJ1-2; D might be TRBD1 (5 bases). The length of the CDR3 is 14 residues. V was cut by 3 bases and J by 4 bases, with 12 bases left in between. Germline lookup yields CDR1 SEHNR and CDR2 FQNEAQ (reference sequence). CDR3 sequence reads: CASSFRGALYGYTF. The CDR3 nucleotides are TGTGCCAGCAGCTTCAGAGGGGCCCTCTATGGCTACACCTTC.